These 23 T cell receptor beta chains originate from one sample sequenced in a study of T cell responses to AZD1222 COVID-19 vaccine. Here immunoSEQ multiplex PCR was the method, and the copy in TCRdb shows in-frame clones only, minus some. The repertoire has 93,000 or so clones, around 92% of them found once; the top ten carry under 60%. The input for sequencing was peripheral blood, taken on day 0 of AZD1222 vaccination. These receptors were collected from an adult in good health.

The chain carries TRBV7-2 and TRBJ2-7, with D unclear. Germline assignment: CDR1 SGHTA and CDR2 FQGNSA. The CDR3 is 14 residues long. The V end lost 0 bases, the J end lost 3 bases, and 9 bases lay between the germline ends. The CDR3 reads CASSLAARYYEQYF. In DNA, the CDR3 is TGTGCCAGCAGCTTAGCGGCCAGGTACTACGAGCAGTACTTC. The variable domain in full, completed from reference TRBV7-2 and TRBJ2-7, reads GAGVSQSPSNKVTEKGKDVELRCDPISGHTALYWYRQSLGQGLEFLIYFQGNSAPDKSGLPSDRFSAERTGGSVSTLTIQRTQQEDSAVYLCASSLAARYYEQYFGPGTRLTVT.

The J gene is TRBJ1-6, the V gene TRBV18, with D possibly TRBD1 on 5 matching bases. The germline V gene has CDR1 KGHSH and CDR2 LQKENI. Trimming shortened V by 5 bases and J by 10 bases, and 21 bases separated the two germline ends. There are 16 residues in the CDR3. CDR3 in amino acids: CASSALQVSEGSPLHF. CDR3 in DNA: TGTGCCAGCTCAGCGTTACAGGTCTCCGAGGGATCACCCCTCCACTTT.

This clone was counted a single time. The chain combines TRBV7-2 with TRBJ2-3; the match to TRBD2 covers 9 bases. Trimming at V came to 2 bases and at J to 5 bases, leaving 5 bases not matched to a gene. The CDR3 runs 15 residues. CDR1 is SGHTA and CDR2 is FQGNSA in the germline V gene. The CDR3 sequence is CASSLKAGGGDTQYF. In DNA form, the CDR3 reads TGTGCCAGCAGCTTAAAAGCGGGAGGTGGAGATACGCAGTATTTT.

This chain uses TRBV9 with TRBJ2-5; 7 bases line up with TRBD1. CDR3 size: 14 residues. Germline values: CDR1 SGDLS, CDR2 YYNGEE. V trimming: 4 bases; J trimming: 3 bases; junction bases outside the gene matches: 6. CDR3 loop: CASSPTGTEETQYF. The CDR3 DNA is TGTGCCAGCAGCCCGACCGGGACAGAAGAGACCCAGTACTTC.

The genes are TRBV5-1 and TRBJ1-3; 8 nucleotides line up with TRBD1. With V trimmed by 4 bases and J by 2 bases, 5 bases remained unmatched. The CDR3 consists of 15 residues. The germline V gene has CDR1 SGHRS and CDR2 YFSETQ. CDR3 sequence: CASSHRTGTGNTIYF. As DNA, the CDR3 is TGCGCCAGCAGCCACAGGACAGGGACTGGAAACACCATATATTTT.

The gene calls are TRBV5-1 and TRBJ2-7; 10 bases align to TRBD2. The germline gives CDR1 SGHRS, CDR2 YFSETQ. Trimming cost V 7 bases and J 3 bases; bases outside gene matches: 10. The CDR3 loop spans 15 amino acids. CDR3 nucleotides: TGCGCCAGCGGGCCGACTAGCGGGTCCCTCTACGAGCAGTACTTC. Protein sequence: CASGPTSGSLYEQYF.

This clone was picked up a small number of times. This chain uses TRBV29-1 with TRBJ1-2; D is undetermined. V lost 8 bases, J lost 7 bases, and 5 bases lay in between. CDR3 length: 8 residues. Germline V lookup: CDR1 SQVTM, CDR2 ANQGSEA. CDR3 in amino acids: CSQGGYTF. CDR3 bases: TGCAGCCAAGGTGGCTACACCTTC.

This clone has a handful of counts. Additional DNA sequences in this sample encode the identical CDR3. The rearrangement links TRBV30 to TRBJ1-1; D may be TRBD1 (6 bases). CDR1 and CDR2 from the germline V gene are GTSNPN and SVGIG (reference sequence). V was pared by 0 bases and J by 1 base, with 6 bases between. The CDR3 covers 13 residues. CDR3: CAWSVQGNTEAFF. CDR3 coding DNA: TGTGCCTGGAGTGTACAGGGGAACACTGAAGCTTTCTTT.

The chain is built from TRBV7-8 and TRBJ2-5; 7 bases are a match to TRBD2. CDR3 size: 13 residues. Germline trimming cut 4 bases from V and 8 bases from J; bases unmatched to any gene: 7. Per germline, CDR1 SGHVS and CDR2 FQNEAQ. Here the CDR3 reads CASSYSGGRTQYF. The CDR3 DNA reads TGTGCCAGCAGCTACTCCGGGGGGAGAACCCAGTACTTC.

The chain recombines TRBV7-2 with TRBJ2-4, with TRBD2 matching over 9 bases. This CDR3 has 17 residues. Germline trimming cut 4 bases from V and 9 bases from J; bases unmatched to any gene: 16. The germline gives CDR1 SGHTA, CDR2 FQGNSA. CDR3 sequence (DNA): TGTGCCAGCAGCTCAAGGGGACTAGCCGCCCGGGGGGGCATTCAGTACTTC. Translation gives CASSSRGLAARGGIQYF.

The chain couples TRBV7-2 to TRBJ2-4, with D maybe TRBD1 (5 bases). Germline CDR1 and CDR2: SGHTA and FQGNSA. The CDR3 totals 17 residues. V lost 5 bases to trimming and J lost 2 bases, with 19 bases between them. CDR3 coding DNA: TGTGCCAGCAGCCTTTCTGGTAGACAGCCCCCCAAAAACATTCAGTACTTC. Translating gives CASSLSGRQPPKNIQYF. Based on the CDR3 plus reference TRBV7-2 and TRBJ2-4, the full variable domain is GAGVSQSPSNKVTEKGKDVELRCDPISGHTALYWYRQSLGQGLEFLIYFQGNSAPDKSGLPSDRFSAERTGGSVSTLTIQRTQQEDSAVYLCASSLSGRQPPKNIQYFGAGTRLSVL.

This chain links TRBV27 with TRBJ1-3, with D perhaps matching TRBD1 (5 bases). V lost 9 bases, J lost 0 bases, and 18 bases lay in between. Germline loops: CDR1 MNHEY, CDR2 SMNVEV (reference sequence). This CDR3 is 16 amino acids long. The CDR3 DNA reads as TGTGCCAGTTACTACCCAGGGACGGACTCTGGAAACACCATATATTTT. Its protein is CASYYPGTDSGNTIYF.

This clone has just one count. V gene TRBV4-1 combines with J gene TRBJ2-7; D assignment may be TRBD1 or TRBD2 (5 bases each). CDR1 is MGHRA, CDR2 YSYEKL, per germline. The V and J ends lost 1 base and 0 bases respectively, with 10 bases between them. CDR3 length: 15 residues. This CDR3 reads CASSQGAGTSYEQYF. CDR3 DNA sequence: TGCGCCAGCAGCCAAGGGGCAGGGACCTCCTACGAGCAGTACTTC.

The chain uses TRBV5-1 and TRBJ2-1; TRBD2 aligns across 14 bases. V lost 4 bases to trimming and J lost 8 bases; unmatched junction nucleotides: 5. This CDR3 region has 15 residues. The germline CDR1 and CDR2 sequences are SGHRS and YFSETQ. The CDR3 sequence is CASSQGLAGVHEQFF. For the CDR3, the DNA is TGCGCCAGCAGCCAGGGACTAGCGGGAGTTCATGAGCAGTTCTTC.

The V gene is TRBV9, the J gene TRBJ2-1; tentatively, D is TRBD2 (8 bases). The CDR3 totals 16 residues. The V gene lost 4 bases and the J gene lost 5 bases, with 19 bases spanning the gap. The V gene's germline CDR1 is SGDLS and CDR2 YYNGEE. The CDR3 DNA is TGTGCCAGCAGCCCGTTAGCGGGAAGGGGGCACAATGAGCAGTTCTTC. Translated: CASSPLAGRGHNEQFF.

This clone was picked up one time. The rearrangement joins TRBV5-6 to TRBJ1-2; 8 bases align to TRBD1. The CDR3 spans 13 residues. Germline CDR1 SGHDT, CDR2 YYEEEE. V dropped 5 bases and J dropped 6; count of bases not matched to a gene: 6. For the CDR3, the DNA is TGTGCCAGCAGGTTGACAGGGGAGAATGGCTACACCTTC. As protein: CASRLTGENGYTF.

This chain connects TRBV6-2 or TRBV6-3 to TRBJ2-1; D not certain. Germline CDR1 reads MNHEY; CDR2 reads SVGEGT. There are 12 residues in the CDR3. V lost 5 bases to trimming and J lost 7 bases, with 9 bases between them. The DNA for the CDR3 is TGTGCCAGCAGTGGACCCGGGAATGAGCAGTTCTTC. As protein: CASSGPGNEQFF.

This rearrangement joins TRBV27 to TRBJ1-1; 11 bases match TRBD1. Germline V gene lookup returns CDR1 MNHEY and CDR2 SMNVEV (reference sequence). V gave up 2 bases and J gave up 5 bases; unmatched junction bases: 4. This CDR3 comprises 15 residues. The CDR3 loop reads CASSLGQGAKTEAFF. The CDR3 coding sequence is TGTGCCAGCAGTTTAGGACAGGGGGCGAAGACTGAAGCTTTCTTT.

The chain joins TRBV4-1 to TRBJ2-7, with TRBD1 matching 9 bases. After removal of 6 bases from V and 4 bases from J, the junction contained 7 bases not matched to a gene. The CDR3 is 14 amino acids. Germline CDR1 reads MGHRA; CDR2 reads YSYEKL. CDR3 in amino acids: CASRGDRDGYEQYF. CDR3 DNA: TGCGCCAGCAGAGGGGACAGGGACGGTTACGAGCAGTACTTC.

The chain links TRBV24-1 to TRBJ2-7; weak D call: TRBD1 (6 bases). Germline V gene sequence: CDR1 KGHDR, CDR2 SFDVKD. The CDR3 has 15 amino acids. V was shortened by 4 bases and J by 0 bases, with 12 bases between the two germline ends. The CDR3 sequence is CATSDPKGVSYEQYF. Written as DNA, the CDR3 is TGTGCCACCAGTGACCCTAAGGGGGTCTCCTACGAGCAGTACTTC.

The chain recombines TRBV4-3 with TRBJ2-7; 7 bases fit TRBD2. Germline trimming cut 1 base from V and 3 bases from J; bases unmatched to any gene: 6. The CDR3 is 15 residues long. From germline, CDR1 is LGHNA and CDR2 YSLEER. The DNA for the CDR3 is TGCGCCAGCAGCCAAGGATGGGGGGGTGGCTACGAGCAGTACTTC. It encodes CASSQGWGGGYEQYF.

This CDR3 reads CASSEGLGKVVEQYF. In nucleotides, the CDR3 is TGTGCCAGCAGCGAGGGGTTGGGCAAGGTGGTAGAGCAGTACTTC. The chain links TRBV13 to TRBJ2-7; possibly TRBD1 or TRBD2 for D (5 bases each). Trimming took 5 bases from V and 7 from J, leaving 21 bases between them. The CDR3 totals 15 residues. From germline, CDR1 is PRHDT and CDR2 FYEKMQ (reference sequence).

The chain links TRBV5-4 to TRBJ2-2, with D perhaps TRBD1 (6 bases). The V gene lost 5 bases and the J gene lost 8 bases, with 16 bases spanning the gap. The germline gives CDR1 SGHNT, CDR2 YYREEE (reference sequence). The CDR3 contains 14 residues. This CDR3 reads CASSLNQQGGELFF. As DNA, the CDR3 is TGTGCCAGCAGTCTTAACCAACAGGGTGGGGAGCTGTTTTTT.